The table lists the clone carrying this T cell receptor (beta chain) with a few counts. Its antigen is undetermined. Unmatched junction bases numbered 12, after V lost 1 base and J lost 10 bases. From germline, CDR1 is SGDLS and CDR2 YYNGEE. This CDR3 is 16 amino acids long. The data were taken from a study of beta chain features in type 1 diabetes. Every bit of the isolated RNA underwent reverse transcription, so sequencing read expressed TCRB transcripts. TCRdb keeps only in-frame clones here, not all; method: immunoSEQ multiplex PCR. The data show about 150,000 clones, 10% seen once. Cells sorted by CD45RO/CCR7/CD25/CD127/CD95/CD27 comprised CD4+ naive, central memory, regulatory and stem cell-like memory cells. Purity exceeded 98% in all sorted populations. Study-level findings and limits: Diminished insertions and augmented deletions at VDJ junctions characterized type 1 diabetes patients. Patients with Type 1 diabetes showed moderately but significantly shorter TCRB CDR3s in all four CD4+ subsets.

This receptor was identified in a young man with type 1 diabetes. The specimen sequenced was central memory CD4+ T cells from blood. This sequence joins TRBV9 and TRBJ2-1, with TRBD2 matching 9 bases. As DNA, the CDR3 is TGTGCCAGCAGCGTATTCGGTAGCGGGAGCTCAGGAGAGCAGTTCTTC. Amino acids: CASSVFGSGSSGEQFF.